These 18 T cell receptor beta chains share one sample of origin, sequenced in a study of shared clonotypes between healthy human individuals. The data were produced by immunoSEQ multiplex PCR, yet TCRdb's version contains in-frame clones alone and is incomplete. The sample consists of about 2.3 million clones, just over 90% of them appearing once. Sequencing was carried out using naive CD4+ T cells from PBMCs. Specified subset: CD45RA+ positively selected. The receptors come from a man younger than 35 in good health. Some clones in this sample may be carry-over from other donors' samples.

The CDR3 here is CASSPQGRNEKLFF. The CDR3 DNA is TGCGCCAGCAGCCCTCAGGGGAGGAATGAAAAACTGTTTTTT. V usage is TRBV5-1 and J usage is TRBJ1-4; possible D gene TRBD1, 6 bases. This CDR3 region has 14 residues. The V gene lost 4 bases and the J gene lost 5 bases, with 12 bases spanning the gap. Germline values: CDR1 SGHRS, CDR2 YFSETQ.

About this clone itself: This sample includes further DNA sequences coding for the same CDR3. This chain joins TRBV5-6 and TRBJ2-1; 11 bases agree with TRBD2. This CDR3 is built from 15 residues. Germline CDR1 SGHDT, CDR2 YYEEEE. With V trimmed by 4 bases and J by 3 bases, 3 bases remained unmatched. For the CDR3, the DNA is TGTGCCAGCAGCCCGGGACTAGCGGACTACAATGAGCAGTTCTTC. Translated: CASSPGLADYNEQFF.

The rearrangement uses TRBV19 and TRBJ2-2; TRBD1 matches at 9 bases. The CDR3 covers 16 residues. Unmatched junction bases numbered 5, after V lost 2 bases and J lost 4 bases. The germline gives CDR1 LNHDA, CDR2 SQIVND (reference sequence). CDR3 sequence: CASSIPGQGFTGELFF. The CDR3, as DNA: TGTGCCAGTAGTATACCGGGACAGGGTTTCACCGGGGAGCTGTTTTTT.

The CDR3, as DNA: TGTGCCAGCAGCAACCGAGAGGGGGGGGGCTATGGCTACACCTTC. It encodes CASSNREGGGYGYTF. The rearrangement joins TRBV7-9 to TRBJ1-2; TRBD1 might be the D (6 bases). The V end lost 5 bases, the J end lost 4 bases, and 17 bases lay between the germline ends. CDR1 is SEHNR and CDR2 is FQNEAQ in the germline V gene (reference sequence). The CDR3 consists of 15 residues.

This chain connects TRBV9 to TRBJ2-7, with a tentative D call TRBD1 (5 bases). Trimming removed 2 bases at V and 3 bases at J, with 12 bases between. Germline CDR1 and CDR2: SGDLS and YYNGEE. This CDR3 region has 14 residues. CDR3 bases: TGTGCCAGCAGCGTTGCAGGACAAAACTACGAGCAGTACTTC. Encoded protein: CASSVAGQNYEQYF.

V is TRBV5-1 and J is TRBJ1-4; tentative D call: TRBD1 (6 bases). This CDR3 comprises 13 residues. V lost 3 bases, J lost 8 bases, and 11 bases lay in between. Germline values: CDR1 SGHRS, CDR2 YFSETQ. CDR3 residues: CASSSRGEEKLFF. The CDR3 region has the DNA TGCGCCAGCAGCTCCAGGGGCGAGGAAAAACTGTTTTTT. The variable domain in full, with the rest retrieved from reference TRBV5-1 and TRBJ1-4, is KAGVTQTPRYLIKTRGQQVTLSCSPISGHRSVSWYQQTPGQGLQFLFEYFSETQRNKGNFPGRFSGRQFSNSRSEMNVSTLELGDSALYLCASSSRGEEKLFFGSGTQLSVL.

This clone came up once. The chain employs TRBV5-8 and TRBJ1-1, with a weak D call TRBD1 (5 bases). Germline lookup yields CDR1 SGHTS and CDR2 YDEGEE. The CDR3 covers 14 residues. The V end lost 4 bases, the J end lost 7 bases, and 17 bases lay between the germline ends. The CDR3 protein is CASSPLWGSDEAFF. For the CDR3, the DNA is TGTGCCAGCAGCCCACTGTGGGGGTCGGATGAAGCTTTCTTT.

The chain links TRBV11-2 to TRBJ2-2; D remains ambiguous. V lost 2 bases to trimming and J lost 8 bases, with 6 bases between them. The germline gives CDR1 SGHAT, CDR2 FQNNGV. The CDR3 loop spans 12 amino acids. In DNA, the CDR3 is TGTGCCAGCAGCTTAATATCTGGGGAGCTGTTTTTT. It specifies CASSLISGELFF.

This chain links TRBV5-6 with TRBJ2-7; possible D gene TRBD1, 6 bases. Looked up from germline, CDR1 is SGHDT and CDR2 is YYEEEE. Trimming took off 3 bases at V and 0 bases at J, with 22 bases between the two ends. The CDR3 loop spans 18 amino acids. CDR3 residues: CASSSYLPDSLSSYEQYF. In nucleotides, the CDR3 is TGTGCCAGCAGCTCTTATCTCCCGGACAGTTTGAGCTCCTACGAGCAGTACTTC. The full variable domain, in which reference TRBV5-6 and TRBJ2-7 provide the parts outside the CDR3, is DAGVTQSPTHLIKTRGQQVTLRCSPKSGHDTVSWYQQALGQGPQFIFQYYEEEERQRGNFPDRFSGHQFPNYSSELNVNALLLGDSALYLCASSSYLPDSLSSYEQYFGPGTRLTVT.

About this clone: Distinct nucleotide sequences in the sample also encode this CDR3. The V call is TRBV6-1, the J call TRBJ2-7, with TRBD1 matching over 12 bases. The CDR3 extends over 14 amino acids. CDR1 and CDR2 (germline): MNHNS, SASEGT. V lost 7 bases and J lost 9; bases outside the gene matches: 10. The CDR3 sequence is CASKPGQGASLQYF. In nucleotides, the CDR3 is TGTGCCAGCAAACCGGGACAGGGGGCTAGCTTGCAGTACTTC.

The chain employs TRBV28 and TRBJ2-1; D is unresolved. The CDR3 has 14 amino acids. Trimming removed 6 bases from V and 0 bases from J, with 9 bases in between. The germline V gene has CDR1 MDHEN and CDR2 SYDVKM. This CDR3 is CASRTASSYNEQFF. CDR3 sequence (DNA): TGTGCCAGCAGGACGGCGAGCTCCTACAATGAGCAGTTCTTC.

About this clone: Other nucleotide sequences in the sample specify the same CDR3. V gene TRBV5-1 combines with J gene TRBJ1-2; 7 bases map to TRBD1. This CDR3 contains 14 residues. V shed 0 bases, J shed 4 bases, and the junction held 3 bases outside the gene matches. The germline CDR1 and CDR2 sequences are SGHRS and YFSETQ. As DNA, the CDR3 is TGCGCCAGCAGCTTGGATCGGGACAGCTATGGCTACACCTTC. This codes for CASSLDRDSYGYTF.

This chain's CDR3 is CASSLFPGKGPGTQYF. The CDR3 DNA reads as TGTGCCAGCAGTTTATTCCCCGGGAAGGGCCCGGGTACGCAGTATTTT. V and J are TRBV28 and TRBJ2-3; possibly TRBD2 for D (5 bases). Trimming cost V 1 base and J 8 bases, with 19 bases left between them. The CDR3 runs 16 residues. CDR1 and CDR2 (germline): MDHEN, SYDVKM.

The CDR3: CASSELTDTQYF. For the CDR3, the DNA is TGTGCCAGCAGTGAATTGACAGATACGCAGTATTTT. The chain combines TRBV25-1 with TRBJ2-3; D is unclear. Deletions cut 1 base from V and 3 bases from J, with 2 bases between. CDR3 size: 12 residues. The germline V gene has CDR1 MGHDK and CDR2 SYGVNS.

This clone was seen a handful of times. This sample also contains other DNA sequences that code for the same CDR3. The J gene is TRBJ1-1, the V gene TRBV5-1, with D possibly being TRBD1 (5 bases). The V gene's germline CDR1 is SGHRS and CDR2 YFSETQ. The CDR3 has 15 residues. With 3 bases removed from V and 1 base from J, the gap between germline ends came to 13 bases. CDR3 nucleotide sequence: TGCGCCAGCAGCTCCCCGGGACGGCCGAACACTGAAGCTTTCTTT. It encodes CASSSPGRPNTEAFF.

The chain links TRBV11-2 to TRBJ2-7; D is unresolved. Germline CDR1 and CDR2: SGHAT and FQNNGV. V lost 1 base and J 4 bases, leaving 11 bases between the germline ends. This CDR3 is built from 14 residues. The CDR3 sequence: CASSLVGYAYEQYF. The CDR3 DNA sequence: TGTGCCAGCAGCTTAGTCGGCTACGCGTACGAGCAGTACTTC.

The chain carries TRBV5-1 and TRBJ2-5; weak D call: TRBD1 (6 bases). The CDR3 is 14 residues long. The ends were cut back, 4 bases at V and 5 bases at J, with 15 bases in the middle. Germline V gene sequence: CDR1 SGHRS, CDR2 YFSETQ. The chain's CDR3 is CASSHPQGPETQYF. CDR3 coding DNA: TGCGCCAGCAGCCATCCACAGGGTCCGGAGACCCAGTACTTC.

The chain couples TRBV28 to TRBJ1-6; 9 bases are shared with TRBD1. Trimming took 5 bases from V and 10 from J; bases not matched to a gene: 6. CDR3 length: 14 amino acids. Looked up from germline, CDR1 is MDHEN and CDR2 is SYDVKM. The CDR3 DNA reads TGTGCCAGCAGTCCCGGACAGGGGCAATCACCCCTCCACTTT. Protein product: CASSPGQGQSPLHF.